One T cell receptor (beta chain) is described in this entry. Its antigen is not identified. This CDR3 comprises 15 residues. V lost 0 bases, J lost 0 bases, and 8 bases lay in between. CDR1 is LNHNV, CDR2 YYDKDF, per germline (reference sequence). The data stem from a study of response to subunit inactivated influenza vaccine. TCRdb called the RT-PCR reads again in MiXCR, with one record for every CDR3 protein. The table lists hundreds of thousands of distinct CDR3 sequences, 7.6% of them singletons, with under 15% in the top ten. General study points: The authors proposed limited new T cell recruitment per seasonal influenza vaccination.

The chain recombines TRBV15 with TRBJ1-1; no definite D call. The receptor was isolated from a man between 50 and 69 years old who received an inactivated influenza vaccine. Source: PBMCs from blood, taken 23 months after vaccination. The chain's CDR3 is CATSREELLNTEAFF. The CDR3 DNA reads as TGTGCCACCAGCAGAGAAGAACTATTGAACACTGAAGCTTTCTTT.